Below are 15 T cell receptor beta chains sequenced from a single sample in a study of Graves' ophthalmopathy and Graves' hyperthyroidism. Transcripts of RNA were the source for amplifying TCR beta CDR3 regions. An opening RT-PCR round employed HTBI primers and preceded a second-round multiplex PCR. MiXCR, run by TCRdb on the multiplex PCR reads, gives a single entry per CDR3 protein. The table lists 360,000 or so distinct CDR3 sequences, about 16% of them singletons. Sequencing input: peripheral blood. These receptor sequences come from a woman aged 18-30 years with Graves' ophthalmopathy.

This chain joins TRBV11-2 and TRBJ1-1; D is ambiguous. CDR3 size: 13 residues. Germline loops: CDR1 SGHAT, CDR2 FQNNGV. The V end lost 7 bases, the J end lost 3 bases, and 12 bases lay between the germline ends. CDR3 protein: CASNTIWDTEAFF. In DNA, the CDR3 is TGTGCCAGCAACACCATCTGGGACACTGAAGCTTTCTTT.

This clonotype was seen ten or more times. The rearrangement joins TRBV28 to TRBJ2-5; no clear D gene. Germline V lookup: CDR1 MDHEN, CDR2 SYDVKM. V was cut by 1 base and J by 6 bases, with 12 bases left in between. This CDR3 spans 14 amino acids. CDR3 nucleotide sequence: TGTGCCAGCAGTTTATTGAAGGGTATCCAGACCCAGTACTTC. Protein product: CASSLLKGIQTQYF.

This rearrangement joins TRBV7-2 to TRBJ2-5; TRBD1 aligns across 7 bases. The germline V gene encodes CDR1 SGHTA and CDR2 FQGNSA. CDR3 length equals 16 residues. With V trimmed by 7 bases and J by 1 base, 12 bases remained unmatched. CDR3 sequence reads: CASTPGQIYPQETQYF. The DNA of the CDR3 is TGTGCCAGCACCCCGGGACAGATATATCCCCAAGAGACCCAGTACTTC.

This clonotype was detected only a few times. The V gene is TRBV18, the J gene TRBJ2-6; 8 positions agree with TRBD1. Germline CDR1 KGHSH, CDR2 LQKENI. J was trimmed by 0 bases and V by 6 bases; bases with no gene match: 16. This CDR3 spans 20 amino acids. CDR3 DNA: TGTGCCAGCTCCCTATCCGTCTTAGGGACAGGAGTCTCTGGGGCCAACGTCCTGACTTTC. Translated, it gives CASSLSVLGTGVSGANVLTF.

There are many counts of this clonotype. The chain is built from TRBV6-1 and TRBJ1-1, with no clear D. This CDR3 contains 14 residues. The ends were cut back, 6 bases at V and 4 bases at J, with 15 bases in the middle. Germline CDR1 and CDR2: MNHNS and SASEGT. The CDR3 loop reads CASSPGRVGTEAFF. The CDR3 DNA sequence: TGTGCCAGCAGCCCCGGACGGGTCGGCACTGAAGCTTTCTTT.

In its sample, this clonotype was seen many times. This chain joins TRBV30 and TRBJ2-5; D possibly corresponds to TRBD1 (5 bases). Trimming took off 1 base at V and 7 bases at J, with 19 bases between the two ends. Germline lookup yields CDR1 GTSNPN and CDR2 SVGIG (reference sequence). The CDR3 is made up of 15 amino acids. The CDR3 bases are TGTGCCTGGAGTGGGGGCCGGCTCAAGATTTGGACCCAGTACTTC. Its translation is CAWSGGRLKIWTQYF.

On this clonotype: It may be a read error: a sequence one base away is much more abundant. The gene calls are TRBV6-2 or TRBV6-3 and TRBJ2-2, with 7 bases that match TRBD1. Trimming cost V 6 bases and J 6 bases; bases outside gene matches: 10. CDR1 and CDR2 (germline): MNHEY, SVGEGT. The length of the CDR3 is 15 residues. CDR3 loop: CASSVDIQGAGELFF. The DNA for the CDR3 is TGTGCCAGCAGCGTCGATATCCAGGGGGCCGGGGAGCTGTTTTTT.

This clonotype was picked up many times. The V gene is TRBV6-1, the J gene TRBJ2-7; maybe TRBD2 (6 bases). CDR1 and CDR2 from the germline V gene are MNHNS and SASEGT. This CDR3 region has 14 residues. V was trimmed by 6 bases and J by 0 bases, leaving 12 bases between them. The CDR3 DNA is TGTGCCAGCAGAGGAGGGCAGAGCTCCTACGAGCAGTACTTC. It specifies CASRGGQSSYEQYF.

This clonotype has a count of ten or more. The chain links TRBV14 to TRBJ2-7; D is uncertain. This CDR3 region has 13 residues. Germline values: CDR1 SGHDN, CDR2 FVKESK. Trimming took 6 bases from V and 5 from J, leaving 14 bases between them. CDR3 loop: CASSRVSTDEQYF. The DNA of the CDR3 is TGTGCCAGCAGTCGGGTCTCAACGGACGAGCAGTACTTC.

J is TRBJ2-7 and V is TRBV6-2 or TRBV6-3; D remains ambiguous. Germline V gives CDR1 MNHEY, CDR2 SVGEGT. V was clipped by 4 bases and J by 2 bases, with 12 bases between them. The CDR3 contains 14 residues. The CDR3 reads CASSSDGRPYEQYF. The CDR3 region has the DNA TGTGCCAGCAGTTCCGACGGACGTCCCTACGAGCAGTACTTC.

This clonotype was counted ten times or more. The chain is built from TRBV7-9 and TRBJ2-5; 8 bases map to TRBD1. Germline-derived CDR1 and CDR2 are SEHNR and FQNEAQ (reference sequence). This CDR3 region has 14 residues. J gave up 5 bases and V 3 bases, and 5 bases lay outside the gene matches. CDR3 DNA: TGTGCCAGCAGCTTTGACAGGGGAAGGGAGACCCAGTACTTC. This codes for CASSFDRGRETQYF.

This clonotype was detected many times. The J gene is TRBJ2-2, the V gene TRBV4-3; the D gene is possibly TRBD2 (6 bases). With 5 bases removed from V and 2 bases from J, the gap between germline ends came to 9 bases. The CDR3 has 14 residues. The germline gives CDR1 LGHNA, CDR2 YSLEER. CDR3 in DNA: TGCGCCAGCAGCGGGGGGATTAACACCGGGGAGCTGTTTTTT. It is translated as CASSGGINTGELFF.

The chain joins TRBV7-9 to TRBJ1-1; D call uncertain. CDR1 SEHNR and CDR2 FQNEAQ come from the germline V gene (reference sequence). This CDR3 region has 13 residues. The germline V and J ends were trimmed by 2 bases and 1 base, with 5 bases remaining between them. The CDR3 DNA reads as TGTGCCAGCAGCTTAATAACGAACACTGAAGCTTTCTTT. It is translated as CASSLITNTEAFF.

This clonotype was recorded at least ten times. The chain's CDR3 is CASSYRSPGQSGELFF. CDR3 bases: TGTGCCAGCAGTTACCGGTCACCGGGACAGTCCGGGGAGCTGTTTTTT. J is TRBJ2-2 and V is TRBV6-5, with TRBD1 matching over 7 bases. The CDR3 totals 16 residues. Germline CDR1 and CDR2: MNHEY and SVGAGI. The V segment lost 2 bases and the J segment 6 bases; nucleotides outside the gene matches: 9.

This clonotype was found many times. The chain employs TRBV7-8 and TRBJ2-7, with no clear D. Germline CDR1 SGHVS, CDR2 FQNEAQ. There are 14 residues in the CDR3. Trimming shortened V by 2 bases and J by 5 bases, and 13 bases separated the two germline ends. CDR3 bases: TGTGCCAGCAGCTTATTGGCAGCACCGAACGAGCAGTACTTC. Translated, it gives CASSLLAAPNEQYF.